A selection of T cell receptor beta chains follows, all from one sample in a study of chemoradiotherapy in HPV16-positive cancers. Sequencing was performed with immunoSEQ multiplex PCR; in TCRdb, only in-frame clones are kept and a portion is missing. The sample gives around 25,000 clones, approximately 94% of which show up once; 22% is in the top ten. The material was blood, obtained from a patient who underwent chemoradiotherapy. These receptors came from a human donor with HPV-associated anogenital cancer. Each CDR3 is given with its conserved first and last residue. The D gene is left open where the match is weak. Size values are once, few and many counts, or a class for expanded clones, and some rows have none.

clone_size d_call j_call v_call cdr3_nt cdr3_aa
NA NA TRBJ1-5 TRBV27 TGTGCCAGCAGTTTATCGGGGCGGACAGATAGCAATCAGCCCCAGCATTTT CASSLSGRTDSNQPQHF
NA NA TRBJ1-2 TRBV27 TGTGCCAGCAGTGATGTGACCGGGACGGGTAACTATGGCTACACCTTC CASSDVTGTGNYGYTF
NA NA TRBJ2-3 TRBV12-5 TGTGCTAGTGGTTTGCGGGTGGGAGATACGCAGTATTTT CASGLRVGDTQYF
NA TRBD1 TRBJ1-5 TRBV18 TGTGCCAGCGCCAGGACAGGGGGCAATCAGCCCCAGCATTTT CASARTGGNQPQHF
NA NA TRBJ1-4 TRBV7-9 TGTGCCAGCAGCTTAGACCTTTGGCGGGGTGAAAAACTGTTTTTT CASSLDLWRGEKLFF
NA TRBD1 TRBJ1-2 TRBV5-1 TGCGCCAGCAGCTTGGCGGGACAGTATTATGGCTACACCTTC CASSLAGQYYGYTF
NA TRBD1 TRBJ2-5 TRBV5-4 TGTGCCAGCAGTTCCGGACAGGGGAGAGTTGAGACCCAGTACTTC CASSSGQGRVETQYF
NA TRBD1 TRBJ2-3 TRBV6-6 TGTGCCAGCAGTTACTCGAGGGGGCCTAGCACAGATACGCAGTATTTT CASSYSRGPSTDTQYF
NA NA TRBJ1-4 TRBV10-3 TGTGCCATCAGTGAGGACAGGTCTGCAACTAATGAAAAACTGTTTTTT CAISEDRSATNEKLFF
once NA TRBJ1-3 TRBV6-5 TGTGCCAGCAGTTACTCGACAGGAAACACCATATATTTT CASSYSTGNTIYF
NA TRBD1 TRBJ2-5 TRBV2 TGTGCCAGCAGCTCAACAGGGGTGGTAGAGACCCAGTACTTC CASSSTGVVETQYF
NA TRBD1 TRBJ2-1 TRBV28 TGTGCCAGCAGTTCCCTCGACAGGGAAGGTAATGAGCAGTTCTTC CASSSLDREGNEQFF
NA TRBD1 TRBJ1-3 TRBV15 TGTGCCACCGTCCGGGACAGGGGTTCTGGAAACACCATATATTTT CATVRDRGSGNTIYF
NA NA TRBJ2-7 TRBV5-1 TGCGCCAGCAGCCAAAACTACGAGCAGTACTTC CASSQNYEQYF
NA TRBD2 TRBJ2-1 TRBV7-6 TGTGCCAGCAGCTTCGGTAGCGGGAAATACAATGAGCAGTTCTTC CASSFGSGKYNEQFF
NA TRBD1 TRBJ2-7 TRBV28 TGTGCCAGCGCCCCGGGACAGGCCTACGAGCAGTACTTC CASAPGQAYEQYF
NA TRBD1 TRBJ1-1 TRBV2 TGTGCCAGCAGACAGGGGGCTTTCTTCGATGAAGCTTTCTTT CASRQGAFFDEAFF
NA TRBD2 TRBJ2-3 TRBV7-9 TGTGCCAGCAGCTTGGGGACTAGCGGGGGTTTCACAGATACGCAGTATTTT CASSLGTSGGFTDTQYF
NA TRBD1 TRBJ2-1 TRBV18 TGTGCCAGCTCACAAGGACAGGCCTACAATGAGCAGTTCTTC CASSQGQAYNEQFF
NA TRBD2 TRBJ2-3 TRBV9 TGTGCCAGCAGCGACGCGGGGGAGAGGGCAGATACGCAGTATTTT CASSDAGERADTQYF